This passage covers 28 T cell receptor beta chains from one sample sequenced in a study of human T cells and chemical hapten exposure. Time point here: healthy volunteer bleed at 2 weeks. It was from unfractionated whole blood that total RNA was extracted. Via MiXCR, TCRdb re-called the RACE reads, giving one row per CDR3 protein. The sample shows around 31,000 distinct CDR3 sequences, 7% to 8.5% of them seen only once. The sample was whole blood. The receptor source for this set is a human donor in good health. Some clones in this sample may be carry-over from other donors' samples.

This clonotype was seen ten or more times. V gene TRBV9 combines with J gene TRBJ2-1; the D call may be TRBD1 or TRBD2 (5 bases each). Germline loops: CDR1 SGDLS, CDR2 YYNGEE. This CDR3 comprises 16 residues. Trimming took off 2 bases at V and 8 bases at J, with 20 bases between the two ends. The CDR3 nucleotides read TGTGCCAGCAGCGTCACCGGGACGTCGAAGAACGATGAGCAGTTCTTC. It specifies CASSVTGTSKNDEQFF. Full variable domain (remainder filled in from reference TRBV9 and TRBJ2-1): DSGVTQTPKHLITATGQRVTLRCSPRSGDLSVYWYQQSLDQGLQFLIQYYNGEERAKGNILERFSAQQFPDLHSELNLSSLELGDSALYFCASSVTGTSKNDEQFFGPGTRLTVL.

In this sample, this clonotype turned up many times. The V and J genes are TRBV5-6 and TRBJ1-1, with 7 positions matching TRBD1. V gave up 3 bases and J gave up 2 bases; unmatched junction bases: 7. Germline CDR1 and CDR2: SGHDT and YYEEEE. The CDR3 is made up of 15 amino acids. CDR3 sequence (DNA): TGTGCCAGCAGCTCCACGAACAGGGGCAACACTGAAGCTTTCTTT. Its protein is CASSSTNRGNTEAFF.

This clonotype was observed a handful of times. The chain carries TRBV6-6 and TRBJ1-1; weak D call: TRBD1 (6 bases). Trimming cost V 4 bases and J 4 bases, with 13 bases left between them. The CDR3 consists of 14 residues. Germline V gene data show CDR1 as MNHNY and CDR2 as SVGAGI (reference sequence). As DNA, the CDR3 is TGTGCCAGCAGTTCCCAGGGGAGGGGCACTGAAGCTTTCTTT. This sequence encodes CASSSQGRGTEAFF.

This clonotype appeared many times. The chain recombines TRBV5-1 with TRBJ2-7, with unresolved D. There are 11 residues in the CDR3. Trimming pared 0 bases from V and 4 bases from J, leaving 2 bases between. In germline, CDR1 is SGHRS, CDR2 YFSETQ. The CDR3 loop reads CASSLEYEQYF. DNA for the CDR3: TGCGCCAGCAGCTTGGAGTACGAGCAGTACTTC.

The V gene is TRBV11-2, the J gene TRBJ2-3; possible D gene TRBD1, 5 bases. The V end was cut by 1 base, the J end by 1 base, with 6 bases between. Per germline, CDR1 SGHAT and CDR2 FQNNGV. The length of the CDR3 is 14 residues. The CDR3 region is CASSLGQCTDTQYF. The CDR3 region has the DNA TGTGCCAGCAGCTTAGGACAGTGCACAGATACGCAGTATTTT.

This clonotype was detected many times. The CDR3 bases are TGCGCCAGCAGCGCCTCCCCTGAAGAGACCCAGTACTTC. Its translation is CASSASPEETQYF. The rearrangement links TRBV5-1 to TRBJ2-5; D not resolved. This CDR3 spans 13 amino acids. Trimming took off 4 bases at V and 3 bases at J, with 10 bases between the two ends. The V gene's germline CDR1 is SGHRS and CDR2 YFSETQ.

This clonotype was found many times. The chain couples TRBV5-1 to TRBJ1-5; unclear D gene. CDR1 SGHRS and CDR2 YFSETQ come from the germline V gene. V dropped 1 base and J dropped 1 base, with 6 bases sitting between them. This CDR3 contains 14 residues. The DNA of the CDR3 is TGCGCCAGCAGCTTGCAGGAGAGCAATCAGCCCCAGCATTTT. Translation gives CASSLQESNQPQHF.

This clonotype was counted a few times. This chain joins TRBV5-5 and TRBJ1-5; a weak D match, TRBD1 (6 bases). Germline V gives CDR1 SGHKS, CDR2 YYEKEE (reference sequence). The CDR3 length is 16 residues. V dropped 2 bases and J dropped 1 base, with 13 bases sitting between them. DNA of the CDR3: TGTGCCAGCAGCTTCAGGGGTAGTGAGAGCAATCAGCCCCAGCATTTT. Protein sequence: CASSFRGSESNQPQHF. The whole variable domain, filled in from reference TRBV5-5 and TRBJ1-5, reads DAGVTQSPTHLIKTRGQQVTLRCSPISGHKSVSWYQQVLGQGPQFIFQYYEKEERGRGNFPDRFSARQFPNYSSELNVNALLLGDSALYLCASSFRGSESNQPQHFGDGTRLSIL.

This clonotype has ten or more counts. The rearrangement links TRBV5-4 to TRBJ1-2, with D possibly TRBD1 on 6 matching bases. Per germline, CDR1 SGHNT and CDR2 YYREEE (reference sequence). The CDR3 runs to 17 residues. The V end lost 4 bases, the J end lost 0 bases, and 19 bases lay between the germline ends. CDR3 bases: TGTGCCAGCAGCCTGGAACCGGGACAACTAGCTAACTATGGCTACACCTTC. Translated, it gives CASSLEPGQLANYGYTF. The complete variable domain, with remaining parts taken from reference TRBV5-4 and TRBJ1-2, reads ETGVTQSPTHLIKTRGQQVTLRCSSQSGHNTVSWYQQALGQGPQFIFQYYREEENGRGNFPPRFSGLQFPNYSSELNVNALELDDSALYLCASSLEPGQLANYGYTFGSGTRLTVV.

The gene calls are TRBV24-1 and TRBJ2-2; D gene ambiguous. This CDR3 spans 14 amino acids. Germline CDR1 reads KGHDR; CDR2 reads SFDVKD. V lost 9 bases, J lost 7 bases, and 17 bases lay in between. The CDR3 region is CATSTPQGGGELFF. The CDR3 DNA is TGTGCCACCTCGACACCTCAAGGCGGCGGGGAGCTGTTTTTT.

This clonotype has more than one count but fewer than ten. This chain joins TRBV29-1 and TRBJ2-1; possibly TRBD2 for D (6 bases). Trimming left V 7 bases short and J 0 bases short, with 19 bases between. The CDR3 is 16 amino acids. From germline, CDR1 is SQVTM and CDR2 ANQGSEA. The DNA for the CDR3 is TGCAGCGCCCGCCCAAGGGCGGGACGCTCCTACAATGAGCAGTTCTTC. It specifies CSARPRAGRSYNEQFF.

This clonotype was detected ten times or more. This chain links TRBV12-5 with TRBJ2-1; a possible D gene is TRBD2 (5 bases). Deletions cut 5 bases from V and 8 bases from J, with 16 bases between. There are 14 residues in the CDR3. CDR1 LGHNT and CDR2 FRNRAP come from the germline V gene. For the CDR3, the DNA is TGTGCTAGTGGTATTCTACTAGGCGGGTATGAGCAGTTCTTC. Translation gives CASGILLGGYEQFF.

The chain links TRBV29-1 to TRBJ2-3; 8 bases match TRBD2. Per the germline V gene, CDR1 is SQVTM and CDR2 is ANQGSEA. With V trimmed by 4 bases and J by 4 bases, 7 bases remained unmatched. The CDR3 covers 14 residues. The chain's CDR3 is CSVGWTSKADTQYF. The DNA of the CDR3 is TGCAGCGTTGGCTGGACTAGCAAGGCAGATACGCAGTATTTT.

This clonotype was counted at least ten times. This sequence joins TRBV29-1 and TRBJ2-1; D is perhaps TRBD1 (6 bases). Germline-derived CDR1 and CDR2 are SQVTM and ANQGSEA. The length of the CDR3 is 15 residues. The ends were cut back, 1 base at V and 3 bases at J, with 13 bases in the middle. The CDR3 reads CSVEGTGKNYNEQFF. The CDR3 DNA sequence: TGCAGCGTTGAAGGCACAGGGAAAAACTACAATGAGCAGTTCTTC.

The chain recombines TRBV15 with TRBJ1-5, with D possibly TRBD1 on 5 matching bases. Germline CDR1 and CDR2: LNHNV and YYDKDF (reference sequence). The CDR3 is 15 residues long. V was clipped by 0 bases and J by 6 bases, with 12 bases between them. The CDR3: CATSRDAGMGQPQHF. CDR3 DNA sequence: TGTGCCACCAGCAGAGATGCAGGGATGGGTCAGCCCCAGCATTTT.

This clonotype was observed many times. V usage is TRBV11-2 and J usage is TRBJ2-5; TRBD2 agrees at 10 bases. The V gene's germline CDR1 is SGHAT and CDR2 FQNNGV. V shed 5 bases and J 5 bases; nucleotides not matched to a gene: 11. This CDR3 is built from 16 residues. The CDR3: CASSTPPGSGGETQYF. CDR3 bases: TGTGCCAGCAGCACTCCCCCGGGTAGCGGGGGGGAGACCCAGTACTTC.

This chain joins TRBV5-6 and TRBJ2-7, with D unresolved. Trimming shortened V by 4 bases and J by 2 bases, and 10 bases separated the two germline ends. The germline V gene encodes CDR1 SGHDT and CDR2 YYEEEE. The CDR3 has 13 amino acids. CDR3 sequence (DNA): TGTGCCAGCAGCCGGACGGCTACCTACGAGCAGTACTTC. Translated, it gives CASSRTATYEQYF.

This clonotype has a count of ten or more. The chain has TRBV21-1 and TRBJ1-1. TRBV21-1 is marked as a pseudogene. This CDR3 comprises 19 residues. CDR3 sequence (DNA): TGTGCCAGCAGCAAAATACGTTGGGGTAGGCTAGGAATGAACACTGAAGCTTTCTTT. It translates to CASSKIRWGRLGMNTEAFF.

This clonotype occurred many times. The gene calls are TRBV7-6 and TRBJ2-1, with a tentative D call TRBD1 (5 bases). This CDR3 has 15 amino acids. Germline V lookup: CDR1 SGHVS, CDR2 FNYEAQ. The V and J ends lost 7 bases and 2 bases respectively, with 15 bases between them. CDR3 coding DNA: TGTGCCAGCACCCGAAATACAGGAGCCTACAATGAGCAGTTCTTC. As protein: CASTRNTGAYNEQFF.

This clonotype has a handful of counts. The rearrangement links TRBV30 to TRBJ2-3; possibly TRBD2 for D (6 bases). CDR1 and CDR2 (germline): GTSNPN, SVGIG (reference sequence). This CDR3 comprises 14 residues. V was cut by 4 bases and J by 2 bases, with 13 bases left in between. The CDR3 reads CAWNPSGVTDTQYF. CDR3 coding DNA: TGTGCCTGGAACCCTTCGGGAGTCACAGATACGCAGTATTTT.

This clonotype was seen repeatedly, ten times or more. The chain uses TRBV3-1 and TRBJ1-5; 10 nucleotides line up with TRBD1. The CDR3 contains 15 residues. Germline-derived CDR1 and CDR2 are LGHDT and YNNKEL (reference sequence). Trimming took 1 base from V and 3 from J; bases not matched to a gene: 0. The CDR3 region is CASSQGQGANQPQHF. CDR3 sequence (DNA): TGTGCCAGCAGCCAAGGACAGGGGGCCAATCAGCCCCAGCATTTT.

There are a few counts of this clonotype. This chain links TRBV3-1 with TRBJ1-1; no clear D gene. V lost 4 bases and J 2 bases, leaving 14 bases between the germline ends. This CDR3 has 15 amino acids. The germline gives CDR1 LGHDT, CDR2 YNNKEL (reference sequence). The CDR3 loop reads CASSPTGNSNTEAFF. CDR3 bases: TGTGCCAGCAGCCCCACCGGGAACTCTAACACTGAAGCTTTCTTT.

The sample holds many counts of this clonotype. CDR3 nucleotides: TGTGCCAGCAATCTCGCTAGCGGGAGCACAGATACGCAGTATTTT. This codes for CASNLASGSTDTQYF. The V gene is TRBV6-1, the J gene TRBJ2-3, with TRBD2 matching over 8 bases. Germline CDR1 reads MNHNS; CDR2 reads SASEGT. After removal of 7 bases from V and 0 bases from J, the junction contained 6 bases not matched to a gene. The CDR3 is 15 residues long.

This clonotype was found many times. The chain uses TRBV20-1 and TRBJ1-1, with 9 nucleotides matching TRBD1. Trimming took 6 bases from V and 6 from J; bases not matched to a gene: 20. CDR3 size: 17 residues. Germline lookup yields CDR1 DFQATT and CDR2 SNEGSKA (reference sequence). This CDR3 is CSASRYQLRDRVPEAFF. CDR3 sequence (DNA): TGCAGTGCGAGCCGATACCAACTCCGGGACAGGGTACCTGAAGCTTTCTTT.

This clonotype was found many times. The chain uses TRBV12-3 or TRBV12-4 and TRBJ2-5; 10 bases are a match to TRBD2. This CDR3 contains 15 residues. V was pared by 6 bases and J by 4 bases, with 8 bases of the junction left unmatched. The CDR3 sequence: CASRLGLADRETQYF. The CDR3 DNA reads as TGTGCCAGCAGACTCGGACTAGCGGACCGAGAGACCCAGTACTTC.

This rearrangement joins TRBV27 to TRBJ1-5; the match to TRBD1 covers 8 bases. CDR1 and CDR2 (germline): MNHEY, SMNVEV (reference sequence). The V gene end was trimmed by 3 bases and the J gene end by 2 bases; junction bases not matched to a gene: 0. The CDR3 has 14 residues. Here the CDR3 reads CASSLGQGNQPQHF. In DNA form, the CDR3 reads TGTGCCAGCAGTTTGGGACAGGGCAATCAGCCCCAGCATTTT.

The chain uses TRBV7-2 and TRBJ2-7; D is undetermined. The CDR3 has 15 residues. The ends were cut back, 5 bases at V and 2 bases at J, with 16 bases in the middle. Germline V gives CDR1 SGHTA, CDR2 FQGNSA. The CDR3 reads CASSRSGPIAYEQYF. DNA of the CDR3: TGTGCCAGCAGCCGCTCCGGGCCCATAGCCTACGAGCAGTACTTC.

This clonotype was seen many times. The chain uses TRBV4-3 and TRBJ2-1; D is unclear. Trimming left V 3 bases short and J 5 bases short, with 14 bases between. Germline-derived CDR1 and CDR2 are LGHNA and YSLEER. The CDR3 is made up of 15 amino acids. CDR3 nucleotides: TGCGCCAGCAGCCAGGGCCTGTCAAGTCACAATGAGCAGTTCTTC. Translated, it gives CASSQGLSSHNEQFF.